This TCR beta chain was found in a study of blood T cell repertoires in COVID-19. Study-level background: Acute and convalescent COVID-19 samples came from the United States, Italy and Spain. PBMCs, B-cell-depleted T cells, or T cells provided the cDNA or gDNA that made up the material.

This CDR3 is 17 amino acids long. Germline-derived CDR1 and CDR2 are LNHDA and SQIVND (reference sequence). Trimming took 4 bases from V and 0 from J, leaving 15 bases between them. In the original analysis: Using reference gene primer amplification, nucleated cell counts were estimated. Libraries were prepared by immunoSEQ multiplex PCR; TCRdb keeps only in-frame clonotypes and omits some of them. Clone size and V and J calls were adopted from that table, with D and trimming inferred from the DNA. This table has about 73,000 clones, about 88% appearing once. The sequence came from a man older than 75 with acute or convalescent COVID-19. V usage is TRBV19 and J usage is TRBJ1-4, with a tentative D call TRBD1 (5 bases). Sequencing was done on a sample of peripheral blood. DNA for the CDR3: TGTGCCAGTAGTAAGCTATGGACAATTGCAACTAATGAAAAACTGTTTTTT. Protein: CASSKLWTIATNEKLFF.